A single sample is the source of the 14 T cell receptor beta chains below, sequenced in a study of T cells in Graves' hyperthyroidism and ophthalmopathy. RNA transcripts provided the source from which TCR beta CDR3 regions were amplified. The TCR CDR3 was amplified in a first-round RT-PCR using the HTBI primer set. TCRdb reanalysed the multiplex PCR reads using MiXCR and keeps one entry per CDR3 protein. The table lists around 600,000 distinct CDR3 sequences, more than 15% of them singletons. Sequencing was done on a sample of blood. The receptors originated from a woman aged 40 to 50 with Graves' ophthalmopathy.

Regarding this clonotype: At one end, the junction sequence differs from germline, possibly due to a read error. The genes are TRBV7-8 and TRBJ1-5; D gene uncertain. Germline loops: CDR1 SGHVS, CDR2 FQNEAQ. The CDR3 loop spans 14 amino acids. CDR3 nucleotide sequence: TGTGCCAGCAGCTTAATGAGCAGCAGTCAGCCCCAGCATTTT. It translates to CASSLMSSSQPQHF.

This clonotype was seen more than once but under ten times. This sequence joins TRBV6-1 and TRBJ1-1; 12 bases map to TRBD1. The junction had 10 bases not matched to a gene; V was cut back by 4 bases and J by 7 bases. CDR3 length equals 16 residues. CDR1 is MNHNS, CDR2 SASEGT, per germline. The CDR3 loop is CASSAIRGTGGGEAFF. In DNA, the CDR3 is TGTGCCAGCAGTGCCATCCGTGGGACAGGGGGCGGTGAAGCTTTCTTT.

This clonotype was observed at least ten times. V is TRBV18 and J is TRBJ1-1; D ambiguous. CDR1 is KGHSH and CDR2 is LQKENI in the germline V gene. V shed 5 bases and J shed 4 bases, with 11 bases lying between them. This CDR3 region has 13 residues. CDR3 nucleotides: TGTGCCAGCTCAGTGTCCAGTTGCACTGAAGCTTTCTTT. It yields the protein CASSVSSCTEAFF. The whole variable domain, filled in from reference TRBV18 and TRBJ1-1, reads NAGVMQNPRHLVRRRGQEARLRCSPMKGHSHVYWYRQLPEEGLKFMVYLQKENIIDESGMPKERFSAEFPKEGPSILRIQQVVRGDSAAYFCASSVSSCTEAFFGQGTRLTVV.

This clonotype has ten or more counts. DNA of the CDR3: TGTGCCAGCAGTTTACCGACAGGTGCTAACTATGGCTACACCTTC. Residues: CASSLPTGANYGYTF. The V call is TRBV28, the J call TRBJ1-2, with D tentatively TRBD1 (6 bases). Trimming shortened V by 2 bases and J by 0 bases, and 10 bases separated the two germline ends. The germline V gene has CDR1 MDHEN and CDR2 SYDVKM. The CDR3 totals 15 residues.

The sample holds many counts of this clonotype. The rearrangement links TRBV28 to TRBJ1-2; the D is unclear. Germline CDR1 is MDHEN and CDR2 is SYDVKM. The CDR3 extends over 12 amino acids. V dropped 5 bases and J dropped 7 bases, with 11 bases sitting between them. The CDR3 loop is CASSPEDGGYTF. CDR3 sequence (DNA): TGTGCCAGCAGTCCAGAGGATGGTGGCTACACCTTC.

This clonotype came up a few times. The chain carries TRBV3-1 and TRBJ2-4; tentative D call: TRBD1 (6 bases). The length of the CDR3 is 15 residues. Trimming removed 2 bases from V and 1 base from J, with 9 bases in between. Per germline, CDR1 LGHDT and CDR2 YNNKEL (reference sequence). CDR3 residues: CASSQPTGAKNIQYF. In DNA, the CDR3 is TGTGCCAGCAGCCAACCGACAGGCGCCAAAAACATTCAGTACTTC.

This clonotype occurred many times. The chain employs TRBV2 and TRBJ1-1; no firm D call. Between the trimmed V and J ends, which lost 11 bases and 1 base, there was a span of 11 bases. The germline V gene encodes CDR1 SNHLY and CDR2 FYNNEI. This CDR3 contains 12 residues. CDR3: CAGERGNTEAFF. CDR3 nucleotide sequence: TGTGCCGGAGAACGGGGGAACACTGAAGCTTTCTTT.

This chain uses TRBV19 with TRBJ2-5; the D gene is possibly TRBD2 (5 bases). There are 13 residues in the CDR3. Trimming stripped 9 bases from V and 0 bases from J, with 11 bases between. Germline V gene data show CDR1 as LNHDA and CDR2 as SQIVND (reference sequence). The CDR3 reads CASARGYQETQYF. The CDR3 coding sequence is TGTGCCAGCGCACGCGGGTACCAAGAGACCCAGTACTTC.

Many counts were recorded for this clonotype. This chain joins TRBV28 and TRBJ2-5; TRBD2 aligns across 8 bases. CDR1 MDHEN and CDR2 SYDVKM come from the germline V gene. The V and J ends lost 7 bases and 9 bases, in that order; junction bases with no gene match: 10. The CDR3 contains 13 residues. The CDR3 DNA is TGTGCCAGCATCCCGGGACTAGGTTTGGCCCAGTACTTC. Translated: CASIPGLGLAQYF.

This clonotype has at least ten counts. This chain joins TRBV11-2 and TRBJ1-6; D is ambiguous. The germline gives CDR1 SGHAT, CDR2 FQNNGV. The CDR3 consists of 16 residues. Trimming pared 1 base from V and 0 bases from J, leaving 7 bases between. CDR3 sequence (DNA): TGTGCCAGCAGCTTAGCGGCCCGCTCCTATAATTCACCCCTCCACTTT. As protein: CASSLAARSYNSPLHF.

This clonotype has ten or more counts. The chain employs TRBV20-1 and TRBJ2-5; 9 bases align to TRBD1. Germline CDR1 and CDR2: DFQATT and SNEGSKA (reference sequence). The CDR3 totals 13 residues. V was pared by 5 bases and J by 5 bases, with 6 bases of the junction left unmatched. The CDR3 sequence is CSAEDRGLETQYF. The CDR3 DNA reads TGCAGTGCTGAGGACAGGGGTTTGGAGACCCAGTACTTC.

Notes on this clonotype: A junction end diverges from the germline sequence, so it may reflect a read error. The V and J genes are TRBV30 and TRBJ1-1, with no clear D. Germline CDR1 and CDR2: GTSNPN and SVGIG (reference sequence). This CDR3 contains 15 residues. The CDR3 spells CAWSATFTTNTEVFF. The CDR3 coding sequence is TGTGCCTGGAGTGCGACATTCACAACGAACACTGAAGTTTTCTTT.

This clonotype was recorded at least ten times. The chain carries TRBV7-8 and TRBJ1-6; the D is unclear. Trimming took 1 base from V and 5 from J, leaving 6 bases between them. The germline V gene has CDR1 SGHVS and CDR2 FQNEAQ. The CDR3 is 14 residues long. The DNA for the CDR3 is TGTGCCAGCAGCTTAGGAGCAAATAATTCACCCCTCCACTTT. Encoded protein: CASSLGANNSPLHF.

This clonotype was seen many times. This chain uses TRBV30 with TRBJ1-1; D may be TRBD1 (5 bases). Per the germline V gene, CDR1 is GTSNPN and CDR2 is SVGIG (reference sequence). This CDR3 is built from 11 residues. The DNA of the CDR3 is TGTGCGGGGGGGAGGCGGGGTGAAGCTTTCTTT. It specifies CAGGRRGEAFF.